What follows is one T cell receptor beta chain and its context. These data come from a study of monozygotic twins with inflammatory bowel disease. The CDR3 extends over 16 amino acids. From germline, CDR1 is KGHSH and CDR2 LQKENI. Reprocessing the 5' RACE reads, TCRdb reports a single entry for every CDR3 protein and omits DNA. Recorded for this sample: about 450,000 distinct CDR3 sequences. The chain recombines TRBV18 with TRBJ1-1; TCRdb's assignment of TRBD1 cannot be checked, as there is no DNA. This TCR came from a human donor with ulcerative colitis or Crohn's disease, or a healthy co-twin of an affected twin (not recorded which). Material for sequencing was blood. This CDR3 reads CASSPLDSGPNTEAFF.